The clone carrying this T cell receptor (beta chain) occurred a few times. The antigen remains undetermined. The sample's time point: patch test 2, 6 weeks after DPC sensitization. As for treatment: therapeutic diphenylcyclopropenone sensitization with weekly scalp DPC. These data are taken from a study of human T cells and chemical hapten exposure. General study findings and limits: In comparison with controls, expanded TCRs gave rise to a significantly larger number of large CDR3 similarity clusters.

Germline V gene sequence: CDR1 SGHAT, CDR2 FQDESV (reference sequence). The CDR3 runs 12 residues. Trimming removed 5 bases at V and 10 bases at J, with 15 bases between. Unique molecular identifiers were attached to individual cDNA molecules during library preparation. TCRdb independently ran MiXCR on the RACE reads; one entry per CDR3 protein. The profile shows tens of thousands of distinct CDR3 sequences, approximately 9.9% of them singletons. The genes are TRBV11-1 and TRBJ2-7; D is perhaps TRBD1 (5 bases). This specimen consisted of whole blood, obtained in connection with sensitization to the hapten diphenylcyclopropenone (DPC). The clonotype originates from a man aged 40-49 years with alopecia areata. Some clones in this sample may be carry-over from other donors' samples. The CDR3 coding sequence is TGTGCCAGCAGCCCCTTGCTAGGACACCAGTACTTC. This gives the protein CASSPLLGHQYF.